The 17 T cell receptor beta chains given below trace back to one sample, sequenced in a study of T cells after yellow fever vaccination. Using its own MiXCR run on the 5' RACE reads, TCRdb lists one record per CDR3 protein. The data hold a few hundred thousand distinct CDR3 sequences, with 3% to 4.5% observed a single time. This sample comprised PBMCs, obtained 5 days after the yellow fever booster vaccination. Receptors originate from a man in his late teens or twenties who received the YFV17D yellow fever vaccine.

At least ten counts were recorded for this clonotype. The chain couples TRBV20-1 to TRBJ2-1; weak D call: TRBD2 (6 bases). With 3 bases removed from V and 5 bases from J, the gap between germline ends came to 11 bases. CDR3 length: 13 residues. Germline CDR1 is DFQATT and CDR2 is SNEGSKA (reference sequence). CDR3 amino acids: CSASRLDHNEQFF. For the CDR3, the DNA is TGCAGTGCTAGTCGACTAGACCACAATGAGCAGTTCTTC.

This clonotype was found a few times. The V gene is TRBV7-9, the J gene TRBJ1-1, with no clear D. This CDR3 contains 14 residues. With 7 bases removed from V and 0 bases from J, the gap between germline ends came to 12 bases. The germline V gene encodes CDR1 SEHNR and CDR2 FQNEAQ (reference sequence). The CDR3 DNA reads as TGTGCCAGCAATTCCCGGACTATGAACACTGAAGCTTTCTTT. Protein: CASNSRTMNTEAFF.

In this sample, this clonotype turned up a few times. The gene calls are TRBV5-1 and TRBJ1-6; D is perhaps TRBD1 (5 bases). V was clipped by 4 bases and J by 6 bases, with 17 bases between them. Germline lookup yields CDR1 SGHRS and CDR2 YFSETQ. There are 16 residues in the CDR3. The CDR3 region has the DNA TGCGCCAGCAGCCCGGCCGGGGGGAGAGGTAATTCACCCCTCCACTTT. This encodes CASSPAGGRGNSPLHF.

This clonotype was counted a few times. V and J are TRBV20-1 and TRBJ1-4; possibly TRBD1 for D (6 bases). CDR1 DFQATT and CDR2 SNEGSKA come from the germline V gene (reference sequence). This CDR3 contains 16 residues. Trimming shortened V by 7 bases and J by 8 bases, and 26 bases separated the two germline ends. CDR3 sequence: CSEGGSSGASREKLFF. The CDR3 DNA is TGCAGTGAGGGGGGATCTTCCGGGGCGAGTAGAGAAAAACTGTTTTTT.

This clonotype showed up just a few times. V usage is TRBV7-2 and J usage is TRBJ1-1; a weak D match, TRBD1 (6 bases). V lost 3 bases to trimming and J lost 1 base, with 12 bases between them. The CDR3 runs 15 residues. The germline V gene has CDR1 SGHTA and CDR2 FQGNSA. CDR3 coding DNA: TGTGCCAGCAGCTTTCCGGGACACCAGAACACTGAAGCTTTCTTT. Translation: CASSFPGHQNTEAFF.

This clonotype turned up a few times. This chain connects TRBV29-1 to TRBJ1-2; D possibly corresponds to TRBD1 (6 bases). From germline, CDR1 is SQVTM and CDR2 ANQGSEA. This CDR3 is built from 13 residues. Trimming took off 4 bases at V and 1 base at J, with 10 bases between the two ends. In DNA, the CDR3 is TGCAGCGTTGTAGGGGGTCTTAACTATGGCTACACCTTC. Translation gives CSVVGGLNYGYTF.

This clonotype was seen many times. The V call is TRBV7-2, the J call TRBJ2-3; 10 bases agree with TRBD2. CDR3 length equals 17 residues. Germline CDR1 and CDR2: SGHTA and FQGNSA. After removal of 4 bases from V and 2 bases from J, the junction contained 9 bases not matched to a gene. CDR3 protein: CASSSIAGGILTDTQYF. The CDR3 coding sequence is TGTGCCAGCAGCTCAATAGCGGGGGGCATACTCACAGATACGCAGTATTTT.

In its sample, this clonotype was seen a few times. This chain uses TRBV12-3 or TRBV12-4 with TRBJ1-3; unclear D gene. The CDR3 totals 17 residues. Deletions cut 2 bases from V and 0 bases from J, with 14 bases between. This CDR3 is CASSLYGMAFSGNTIYF. As DNA, the CDR3 is TGTGCCAGCAGTTTATATGGGATGGCCTTCTCTGGAAACACCATATATTTT.

Only a few counts were recorded for this clonotype. The rearrangement joins TRBV19 to TRBJ2-5; no clear D. V shed 3 bases and J shed 3 bases, with 14 bases lying between them. This CDR3 has 15 amino acids. In germline, CDR1 is LNHDA, CDR2 SQIVND (reference sequence). The CDR3 bases are TGTGCCAGTAGTATCCTCTCGGGCGGAAAAGAGACCCAGTACTTC. Protein product: CASSILSGGKETQYF.

The CDR3 nucleotides are TGTGCCAGCTCACCACGGAGACTAGCGGGGGTGGTGGAGACCCAGTACTTC. Protein product: CASSPRRLAGVVETQYF. The rearrangement joins TRBV18 to TRBJ2-5; 12 bases align to TRBD2. The ends lost 1 base at V and 5 bases at J; junction bases unmatched: 8. This CDR3 region has 17 residues. Per the germline V gene, CDR1 is KGHSH and CDR2 is LQKENI. The full variable domain, rest sourced from reference TRBV18 and TRBJ2-5, is NAGVMQNPRHLVRRRGQEARLRCSPMKGHSHVYWYRQLPEEGLKFMVYLQKENIIDESGMPKERFSAEFPKEGPSILRIQQVVRGDSAAYFCASSPRRLAGVVETQYFGPGTRLLVL.

V usage is TRBV13 and J usage is TRBJ1-5; D call uncertain. Germline V gene data show CDR1 as PRHDT and CDR2 as FYEKMQ (reference sequence). This CDR3 region has 16 residues. V was pared by 4 bases and J by 7 bases, with 20 bases between. This chain's CDR3 is CASSSSASGVVQPQHF. The CDR3 nucleotides read TGTGCCAGCAGCTCCAGCGCTAGCGGGGTGGTCCAGCCCCAGCATTTT.

This clonotype appeared many times. The chain couples TRBV4-1 to TRBJ1-1; D is unclear. V shed 3 bases and J shed 1 base, with 9 bases lying between them. Germline CDR1 and CDR2: MGHRA and YSYEKL. This CDR3 comprises 14 residues. As DNA, the CDR3 is TGCGCCAGCAGCCAGATGGGGTGGAACACTGAAGCTTTCTTT. Amino acid sequence: CASSQMGWNTEAFF.

This clonotype was seen more than once but under ten times. The chain employs TRBV29-1 and TRBJ2-4, with 7 bases identical to TRBD1. CDR1 and CDR2 (germline): SQVTM, ANQGSEA. The J segment lost 6 bases and the V segment lost 7 bases, leaving 12 bases of the junction unmatched. This CDR3 has 14 amino acids. CDR3 residues: CSARPQGGGNIQYF. CDR3 DNA sequence: TGCAGCGCCCGGCCACAAGGGGGCGGAAACATTCAGTACTTC. The variable domain in full, with the rest retrieved from reference TRBV29-1 and TRBJ2-4, is SAVISQKPSRDICQRGTSLTIQCQVDSQVTMMFWYRQQPGQSLTLIATANQGSEATYESGFVIDKFPISRPNLTFSTLTVSNMSPEDSSIYLCSARPQGGGNIQYFGAGTRLSVL.

This clonotype was picked up many times. The V call is TRBV7-8, the J call TRBJ2-2, with 7 bases fitting TRBD2. The CDR3 spans 15 residues. CDR1 and CDR2 (germline): SGHVS, FQNEAQ. The J segment lost 3 bases and the V segment lost 1 base, leaving 2 bases of the junction unmatched. The CDR3 DNA sequence: TGTGCCAGCAGCTTAGGCGGGGGATACACCGGGGAGCTGTTTTTT. It encodes CASSLGGGYTGELFF.

This clonotype has at least ten counts. The chain joins TRBV10-3 to TRBJ2-3; 13 nucleotides match TRBD2. V shed 11 bases and J 1 base; nucleotides not matched to a gene: 12. CDR1 ENHRY and CDR2 SYGVKD come from the germline V gene. The CDR3 covers 17 residues. The CDR3, as DNA: TGTGCCTCCTCGGGGGGACTAGCGGGGAGGGGCACAGATACGCAGTATTTT. It encodes CASSGGLAGRGTDTQYF.

In its sample, this clonotype was seen a few times. The rearrangement uses TRBV5-1 and TRBJ1-4; maybe TRBD1 (6 bases). This CDR3 is 13 amino acids long. Germline assignment: CDR1 SGHRS and CDR2 YFSETQ. Between the trimmed V and J ends, which lost 4 bases and 6 bases, there was a span of 10 bases. CDR3 coding DNA: TGCGCCAGCAGCAGGGGGATGGATGAAAAACTGTTTTTT. Its protein is CASSRGMDEKLFF.

V and J are TRBV12-3 or TRBV12-4 and TRBJ2-7, with TRBD2 identical over 7 bases. The CDR3 totals 12 residues. Trimming at V came to 8 bases and at J to 1 base, leaving 2 bases not matched to a gene. The DNA for the CDR3 is TGTGCCAGCGGGCGGGGGTCCTACGAGCAGTACTTC. Protein: CASGRGSYEQYF.